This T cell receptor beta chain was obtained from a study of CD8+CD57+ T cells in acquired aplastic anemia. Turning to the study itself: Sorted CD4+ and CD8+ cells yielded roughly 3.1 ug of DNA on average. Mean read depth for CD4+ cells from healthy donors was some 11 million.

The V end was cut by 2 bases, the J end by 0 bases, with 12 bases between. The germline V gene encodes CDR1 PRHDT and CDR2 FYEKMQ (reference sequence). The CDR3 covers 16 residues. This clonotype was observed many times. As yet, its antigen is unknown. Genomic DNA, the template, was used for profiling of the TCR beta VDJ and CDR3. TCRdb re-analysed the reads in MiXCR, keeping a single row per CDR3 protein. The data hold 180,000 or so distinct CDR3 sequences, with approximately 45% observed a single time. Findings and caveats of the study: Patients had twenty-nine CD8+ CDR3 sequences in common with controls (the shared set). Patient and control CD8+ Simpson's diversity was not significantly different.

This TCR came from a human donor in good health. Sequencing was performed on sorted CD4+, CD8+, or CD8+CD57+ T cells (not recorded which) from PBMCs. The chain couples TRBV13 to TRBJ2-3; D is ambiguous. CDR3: CASSLTALVSTDTQYF. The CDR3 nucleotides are TGTGCCAGCAGCTTAACCGCTCTTGTAAGCACAGATACGCAGTATTTT.